This is a list of T cell receptor beta chains from one sample in a study of blood T cell repertoires in COVID-19. The table came from immunoSEQ multiplex PCR; TCRdb's copy has only in-frame clones and leaves some out. The data hold 100,000 to 130,000 clones, with around 90% observed a single time. Source material: peripheral blood. The receptors come from a man in his forties with active or convalescent COVID-19. CDR3s include the opening cysteine and the closing phenylalanine or tryptophan. Fields, in order: clone size, J gene, V gene, D gene, CDR3 protein, CDR3 DNA. D genes are given only for firm matches. Size tells how often a clone was seen (once, few, many) or the class of an expanded clone, and some rows leave it out.

- TRBJ2-1 TRBV9 TRBD2 CASSPRGGSNNEQFF TGTGCCAGCAGCCCCCGCGGGGGGTCGAACAATGAGCAGTTCTTC
- TRBJ1-1 TRBV6-5 - CASQTGYTEAFF TGTGCCAGTCAAACAGGGTACACTGAAGCTTTCTTT
- TRBJ1-5 TRBV7-2 - CASSLWTASNQPQHF TGTGCCAGCAGCTTATGGACAGCTAGCAATCAGCCCCAGCATTTT
- TRBJ1-5 TRBV5-6 - CASSPRGANQPQHF TGTGCCAGCAGCCCCCGGGGAGCCAATCAGCCCCAGCATTTT
- TRBJ1-2 TRBV6-4 - CATPEEWGYTF TGTGCCACCCCCGAAGAGTGGGGCTACACCTTC
- TRBJ1-2 TRBV19 - CASSIQGSPVYGYTF TGTGCCAGTAGTATACAGGGATCCCCCGTCTATGGCTACACCTTC
- TRBJ2-7 TRBV3-1/TRBV3-2 - CASSQDLRLGPGPYEQYF TGTGCCAGCAGCCAAGATCTTAGACTAGGACCCGGCCCCTACGAGCAGTACTTC
- TRBJ1-1 TRBV19 TRBD1 CASSPWDRGRAFF TGTGCCAGTAGTCCCTGGGACAGGGGGCGAGCTTTCTTT
- TRBJ2-2 TRBV7-3 - CASSLVGGGSTGELFF TGTGCCAGCAGCTTGGTAGGGGGGGGGAGCACCGGGGAGCTGTTTTTT
- TRBJ1-6 TRBV2 TRBD1 CASRGQAERYSPLHF TGTGCCAGCAGGGGACAGGCTGAACGCTATTCACCCCTCCACTTT
- TRBJ2-2 TRBV11-2 TRBD1 CASSLRGPHSNTGELFF TGTGCCAGCAGCCTTAGGGGGCCCCATTCGAACACCGGGGAGCTGTTTTTT
- TRBJ2-5 TRBV7-2 - CASSAFDSLQETQYF TGTGCCAGCAGCGCCTTCGACAGCCTCCAAGAGACCCAGTACTTC
- TRBJ1-6 TRBV9 - CASSVEPVYNSPLHF TGTGCCAGCAGCGTAGAACCGGTCTATAATTCACCCCTCCACTTT
- TRBJ2-3 TRBV5-1 TRBD1 CASSFRGPSTDTQYF TGCGCCAGCAGCTTCAGGGGGCCTAGCACAGATACGCAGTATTTT
- TRBJ2-7 TRBV27 - CASSYNSYEQYF TGTGCCAGCAGTTATAACTCCTACGAGCAGTACTTC
- TRBJ2-3 TRBV28 TRBD1 CASSSPRQGADTQYF TGTGCCAGCAGTAGTCCGAGACAGGGGGCAGATACGCAGTATTTT
- TRBJ1-2 TRBV7-2 - CASSLGSQYGYTF TGTGCCAGCAGCTTAGGGAGCCAATATGGCTACACCTTC
- TRBJ1-3 TRBV28 - CASDSPGGTIYF TGTGCCAGCGACTCACCGGGGGGCACCATATATTTT
- TRBJ2-7 TRBV5-4 - CASSSPDSYEQYF TGTGCCAGCAGCTCCCCGGACAGCTACGAGCAGTACTTC
- TRBJ2-1 TRBV9 TRBD2 CASSKGTSGRADEQFF TGTGCCAGCAGCAAAGGAACTAGCGGGAGGGCCGATGAGCAGTTCTTC
once TRBJ1-2 TRBV6-5 - CASRPDSAANYGYTF TGTGCCAGCAGGCCCGACAGCGCGGCTAACTATGGCTACACCTTC
- TRBJ1-1 TRBV7-8 - CASSVDRQAGNTEAFF TGTGCCAGCAGCGTTGACAGACAGGCAGGGAACACTGAAGCTTTCTTT
once TRBJ2-1 TRBV28 TRBD1 CASARDRVVNEQFF TGTGCCAGCGCCCGGGACAGGGTGGTAAATGAGCAGTTCTTC